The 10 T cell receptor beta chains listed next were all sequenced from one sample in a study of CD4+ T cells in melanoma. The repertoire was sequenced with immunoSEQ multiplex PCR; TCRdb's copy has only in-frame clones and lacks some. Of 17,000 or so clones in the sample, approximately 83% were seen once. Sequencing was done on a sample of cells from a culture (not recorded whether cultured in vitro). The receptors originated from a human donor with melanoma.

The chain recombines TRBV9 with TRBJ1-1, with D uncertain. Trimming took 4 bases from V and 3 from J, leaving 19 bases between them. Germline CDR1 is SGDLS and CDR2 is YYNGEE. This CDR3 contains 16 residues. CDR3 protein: CASSSPVGLADTEAFF. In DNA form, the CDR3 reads TGTGCCAGCAGCTCTCCGGTGGGGTTAGCGGACACTGAAGCTTTCTTT.

The CDR3 sequence: CATSPQDRLDSPLHF. The CDR3 DNA is TGTGCCACCAGCCCTCAGGACAGGTTAGATTCACCCCTCCACTTT. The chain has TRBV15 and TRBJ1-6; 7 nucleotides line up with TRBD1. This CDR3 is 15 amino acids long. Germline CDR1 and CDR2: LNHNV and YYDKDF (reference sequence). V gave up 5 bases and J gave up 8 bases; unmatched junction bases: 9.

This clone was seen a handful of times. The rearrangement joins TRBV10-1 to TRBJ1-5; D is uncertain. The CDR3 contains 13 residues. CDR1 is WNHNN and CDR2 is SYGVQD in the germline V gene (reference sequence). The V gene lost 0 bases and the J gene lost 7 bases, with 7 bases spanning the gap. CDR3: CASSESLGQPQHF. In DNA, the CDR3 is TGCGCCAGCAGTGAGTCGTTGGGGCAGCCCCAGCATTTT.

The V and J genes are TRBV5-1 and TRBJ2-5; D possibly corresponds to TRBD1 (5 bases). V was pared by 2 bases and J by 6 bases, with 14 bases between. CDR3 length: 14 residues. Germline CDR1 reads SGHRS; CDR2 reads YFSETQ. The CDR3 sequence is CASSFSGPGKTQYF. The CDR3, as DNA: TGCGCCAGCAGCTTTTCAGGGCCCGGAAAGACCCAGTACTTC.

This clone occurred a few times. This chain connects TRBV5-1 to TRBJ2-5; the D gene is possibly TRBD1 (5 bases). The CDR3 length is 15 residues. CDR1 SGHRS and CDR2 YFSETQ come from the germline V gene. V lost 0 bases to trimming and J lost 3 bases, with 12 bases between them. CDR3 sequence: CASSLAPTAKETQYF. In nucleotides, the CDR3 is TGCGCCAGCAGCTTGGCCCCGACAGCTAAAGAGACCCAGTACTTC.

The chain's CDR3 is CATSSANVLELFF. The CDR3 region has the DNA TGTGCCACCAGCAGCGCGAATGTATTGGAGCTGTTTTTT. This chain joins TRBV15 and TRBJ2-2; D call uncertain. The V end was cut by 3 bases, the J end by 10 bases, with 12 bases between. Germline-derived CDR1 and CDR2 are LNHNV and YYDKDF (reference sequence). The CDR3 runs 13 residues.

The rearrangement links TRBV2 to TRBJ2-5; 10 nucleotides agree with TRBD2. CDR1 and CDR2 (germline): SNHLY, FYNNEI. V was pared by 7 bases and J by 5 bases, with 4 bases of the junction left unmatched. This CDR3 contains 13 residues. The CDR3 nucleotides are TGTGCCAGCAAATCTAGCGGGGGTGAGACCCAGTACTTC. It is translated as CASKSSGGETQYF.

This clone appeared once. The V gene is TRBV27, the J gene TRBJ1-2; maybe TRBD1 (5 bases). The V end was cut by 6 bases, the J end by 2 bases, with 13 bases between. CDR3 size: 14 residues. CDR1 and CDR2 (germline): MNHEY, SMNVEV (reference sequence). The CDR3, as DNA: TGTGCCAGCAGAAGGAGTGGGGCGAACTATGGCTACACCTTC. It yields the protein CASRRSGANYGYTF.

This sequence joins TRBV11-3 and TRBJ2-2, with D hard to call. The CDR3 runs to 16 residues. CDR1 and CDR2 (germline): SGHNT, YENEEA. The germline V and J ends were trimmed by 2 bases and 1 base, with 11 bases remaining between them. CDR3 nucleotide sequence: TGTGCCAGCAGCTTAAATGGGCTGGGGAACACCGGGGAGCTGTTTTTT. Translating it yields CASSLNGLGNTGELFF.

Here the CDR3 reads CASSFGPLYNEQFF. CDR3 DNA: TGTGCCAGCAGCTTTGGACCCCTATACAATGAGCAGTTCTTC. This chain connects TRBV7-8 to TRBJ2-1; D remains unclear. The CDR3 length is 14 residues. Trimming shortened V by 3 bases and J by 4 bases, and 10 bases separated the two germline ends. Germline V lookup: CDR1 SGHVS, CDR2 FQNEAQ.